The 10 T cell receptor beta chains below all came from one sample that was sequenced in a study of T-cell reconstitution after alpha-beta-depleted transplantation in children. During its preparation, the TCRbeta library received unique molecular identifiers. TCRdb redid the calling of the PCR reads with MiXCR, one entry per CDR3 protein. The repertoire has some 110,000 distinct CDR3 sequences, 10% of them found once; the top ten carry 34%. Sequences were derived from PBMCs, sampled before TCRalphabeta/CD19-depleted stem cell transplant. The receptors come from a boy aged 2 to 10 with acute lymphoblastic leukemia, due to receive a stem cell transplant.

V gene TRBV20-1 combines with J gene TRBJ2-1; D gene uncertain. Deletions cut 3 bases from V and 13 bases from J, with 13 bases between. The CDR3 is 11 amino acids. The V gene's germline CDR1 is DFQATT and CDR2 SNEGSKA (reference sequence). In DNA, the CDR3 is TGCAGTGCTAGCTCCCCCCCTAACCAGTTCTTC. Encoded protein: CSASSPPNQFF.

This clonotype has a count of ten or more. This rearrangement joins TRBV5-6 to TRBJ2-7, with 8 nucleotides matching TRBD2. Per the germline V gene, CDR1 is SGHDT and CDR2 is YYEEEE. The CDR3 is made up of 13 amino acids. The V and J ends lost 4 bases and 4 bases, in that order; junction bases with no gene match: 4. For the CDR3, the DNA is TGTGCCAGCAGCCTGACTAGCGCTTACGAGCAGTACTTC. Translating it yields CASSLTSAYEQYF.

This clonotype has just a few counts. The gene calls are TRBV7-2 and TRBJ2-5, with D maybe TRBD2 (5 bases). This CDR3 contains 14 residues. The ends were cut back, 3 bases at V and 3 bases at J, with 11 bases in the middle. Germline values: CDR1 SGHTA, CDR2 FQGNSA. The CDR3 sequence: CASSFYLGKETQYF. CDR3 bases: TGTGCCAGCAGCTTTTACCTCGGGAAAGAGACCCAGTACTTC.

The chain links TRBV14 to TRBJ2-1, with TRBD2 matching 13 bases. Looked up from germline, CDR1 is SGHDN and CDR2 is FVKESK. The V gene end was trimmed by 4 bases and the J gene end by 9 bases; junction bases not matched to a gene: 6. The CDR3 extends over 15 amino acids. CDR3 in DNA: TGTGCCAGCAGCCCGAGGGGACTAGCGGGATCTGAGCAGTTCTTC. Protein product: CASSPRGLAGSEQFF.

This clonotype was picked up a small number of times. J is TRBJ2-1 and V is TRBV30, with 7 nucleotides matching TRBD2. The ends lost 1 base at V and 7 bases at J; junction bases unmatched: 7. This CDR3 is 14 amino acids long. CDR1 and CDR2 (germline): GTSNPN, SVGIG (reference sequence). Written as DNA, the CDR3 is TGTGCCTGGAGTGATGGCGGGAGTAGAAATGAGCAGTTCTTC. This encodes CAWSDGGSRNEQFF.

The chain couples TRBV15 to TRBJ2-2; a weak D match, TRBD2 (6 bases). V lost 1 base and J lost 6, with 15 bases in between. In germline, CDR1 is LNHNV, CDR2 YYDKDF (reference sequence). CDR3 length: 16 residues. The CDR3 is CATSRGASVFSGELFF. The DNA for the CDR3 is TGTGCCACCAGCAGAGGGGCTAGCGTATTCTCCGGGGAGCTGTTTTTT.

The chain carries TRBV4-2 and TRBJ2-1; 7 bases align to TRBD2. The germline V gene has CDR1 LGHNA and CDR2 YNFKEQ. V lost 11 bases and J lost 8; bases outside the gene matches: 15. The CDR3 is 14 amino acids. The CDR3 DNA reads TGTGCCGCTAGTGCGGGAGAGGGTCTCTATGAGCAGTTCTTC. Its protein is CAASAGEGLYEQFF.

The table lists this clonotype with many counts. The chain carries TRBV20-1 and TRBJ2-3, with D unclear. Trimming removed 6 bases from V and 0 bases from J, with 10 bases in between. Germline CDR1 is DFQATT and CDR2 is SNEGSKA (reference sequence). The CDR3 totals 13 residues. The CDR3 sequence is CSAPVSSTDTQYF. The CDR3 nucleotides are TGCAGTGCCCCCGTGAGCAGCACAGATACGCAGTATTTT.

This clonotype was seen a handful of times. The rearrangement uses TRBV20-1 and TRBJ2-1; maybe TRBD1 (5 bases). The CDR3 runs 12 residues. Trimming removed 3 bases at V and 9 bases at J, with 12 bases between. Germline values: CDR1 DFQATT, CDR2 SNEGSKA (reference sequence). The CDR3 spells CSARGPVGEQFF. The CDR3 DNA reads TGCAGTGCTAGGGGGCCAGTCGGTGAGCAGTTCTTC.

The chain is built from TRBV6-5 and TRBJ1-6; D gene unclear. The V end was cut by 5 bases, the J end by 6 bases, with 14 bases between. This CDR3 comprises 15 residues. From germline, CDR1 is MNHEY and CDR2 SVGAGI. CDR3 DNA: TGTGCCAGCAGTAACCGGGCCCAATCTAATTCACCCCTCCACTTT. Amino acids: CASSNRAQSNSPLHF.